The next 25 T cell receptor beta chains were all read from a single sample in a study of T cell changes during pregnancy in multiple sclerosis. The data were produced by immunoSEQ multiplex PCR, yet TCRdb's version contains in-frame clones alone and is incomplete. The data contain some 60,000 clones, approximately 90% of them singletons. The sequences come from peripheral blood, collected in the third trimester of pregnancy. The receptors were gathered from a female donor in good health, enrolled as a control in a pregnancy study.

This sequence joins TRBV27 and TRBJ2-1, with 7 nucleotides matching TRBD2. Germline lookup yields CDR1 MNHEY and CDR2 SMNVEV (reference sequence). The CDR3 sequence is 14 residues long. The J segment lost 4 bases and the V segment lost 2 bases, leaving 2 bases of the junction unmatched. The CDR3 DNA is TGTGCCAGCAGTTTACCGGGACTATACAATGAGCAGTTCTTC. It yields the protein CASSLPGLYNEQFF.

This chain connects TRBV7-8 to TRBJ1-1; D possibly corresponds to TRBD1 (5 bases). Trimming took off 2 bases at V and 1 base at J, with 11 bases between the two ends. The length of the CDR3 is 15 residues. CDR1 is SGHVS, CDR2 FQNEAQ, per germline. CDR3 sequence reads: CASSLWGRGNTEAFF. As DNA, the CDR3 is TGTGCCAGCAGCTTATGGGGGAGGGGGAACACTGAAGCTTTCTTT.

The J gene is TRBJ2-3, the V gene TRBV5-4; perhaps TRBD2 as D (6 bases). Trimming pared 0 bases from V and 1 base from J, leaving 6 bases between. Germline V gene lookup returns CDR1 SGHNT and CDR2 YYREEE (reference sequence). This CDR3 region has 14 residues. The CDR3 sequence: CASSLASGTDTQYF. The CDR3 nucleotides read TGTGCCAGCAGCTTGGCTAGCGGCACAGATACGCAGTATTTT.

V gene TRBV5-4 combines with J gene TRBJ2-6; D uncertain. V lost 2 bases and J lost 2, with 5 bases in between. This CDR3 region has 14 residues. The V gene's germline CDR1 is SGHNT and CDR2 YYREEE (reference sequence). DNA for the CDR3: TGTGCCAGCAGCTTCGGTACTGGGGCCAACGTCCTGACTTTC. Its protein product is CASSFGTGANVLTF.

V and J are TRBV27 and TRBJ2-3; possibly TRBD2 for D (5 bases). The CDR3 length is 13 residues. Germline values: CDR1 MNHEY, CDR2 SMNVEV (reference sequence). Trimming shortened V by 6 bases and J by 2 bases, and 9 bases separated the two germline ends. The CDR3 here is CASRRLLTDTQYF. Here the CDR3 DNA reads TGTGCCAGCAGGCGACTACTCACAGATACGCAGTATTTT.

The chain uses TRBV2 and TRBJ2-3, with 9 bases aligning to TRBD2. From germline, CDR1 is SNHLY and CDR2 FYNNEI. J gave up 5 bases and V 1 base, and 7 bases lay outside the gene matches. The CDR3 spans 16 residues. The CDR3 region has the DNA TGTGCCAGCAGTGAAGAGGGCGGGGGGGCTGGAGATACGCAGTATTTT. As protein: CASSEEGGGAGDTQYF.

This clone has only a few counts. The DNA of the CDR3 is TGTGCCAGCAGCTCAATAGCGGGCGAGCAGTTCTTC. Encoded protein: CASSSIAGEQFF. The chain has TRBV13 and TRBJ2-1, with 7 bases aligning to TRBD2. V dropped 4 bases and J dropped 10; count of bases not matched to a gene: 4. The CDR3 covers 12 residues. Germline assignment: CDR1 PRHDT and CDR2 FYEKMQ (reference sequence).

The chain carries TRBV5-4 and TRBJ2-3; D may be TRBD1 (6 bases). This CDR3 has 18 residues. Looked up from germline, CDR1 is SGHNT and CDR2 is YYREEE (reference sequence). Trimming took 4 bases from V and 2 from J, leaving 23 bases between them. This CDR3 is CASSPIQGFRTYTDTQYF. DNA for the CDR3: TGTGCCAGCAGCCCTATACAGGGATTTAGAACTTACACAGATACGCAGTATTTT.

The rearrangement links TRBV4-1 to TRBJ1-2; D is undetermined. The CDR3 has 15 amino acids. V lost 2 bases and J lost 4, with 14 bases in between. Germline-derived CDR1 and CDR2 are MGHRA and YSYEKL. The CDR3 region is CASSQHLPGSYGYTF. The CDR3 nucleotides read TGCGCCAGCAGCCAACACCTGCCGGGGAGCTATGGCTACACCTTC.

This clone was recorded only once. V usage is TRBV7-9 and J usage is TRBJ1-1; D is unresolved. The CDR3 is 14 amino acids. Trimming stripped 5 bases from V and 5 bases from J, with 15 bases between. CDR1 and CDR2 from the germline V gene are SEHNR and FQNEAQ (reference sequence). The CDR3 nucleotides read TGTGCCAGCAGCCCCTCTGATATGAGGACTGAAGCTTTCTTT. Protein sequence: CASSPSDMRTEAFF.

This chain links TRBV11-2 with TRBJ2-5, with D perhaps matching TRBD2 (6 bases). The CDR3 totals 15 residues. Trimming cost V 1 base and J 5 bases, with 14 bases left between them. Germline CDR1 reads SGHAT; CDR2 reads FQNNGV. The CDR3 loop is CASSLGSRDGETQYF. In DNA, the CDR3 is TGTGCCAGCAGCTTAGGATCGCGGGACGGGGAGACCCAGTACTTC.

This clone is a singleton in its sample. The chain links TRBV6-5 to TRBJ1-3; the match to TRBD1 covers 8 bases. With 5 bases clipped from V and 2 bases from J, the junction kept 5 bases outside the gene matches. The germline V gene encodes CDR1 MNHEY and CDR2 SVGAGI. The CDR3 loop spans 15 amino acids. The CDR3 here is CASSHKQGAGNTIYF. In DNA, the CDR3 is TGTGCCAGCAGTCACAAACAGGGGGCTGGAAACACCATATATTTT.

This sequence joins TRBV6-5 and TRBJ1-1; D gene ambiguous. Germline values: CDR1 MNHEY, CDR2 SVGAGI. Between the trimmed V and J ends, which lost 6 bases and 8 bases, there was a span of 16 bases. CDR3 size: 13 residues. The CDR3 loop reads CASSWRVGWEAFF. The CDR3 DNA follows: TGTGCCAGCAGCTGGAGGGTGGGCTGGGAAGCTTTCTTT.

The gene calls are TRBV7-9 and TRBJ2-7, with 13 bases that match TRBD2. V lost 0 bases and J lost 3; bases outside the gene matches: 8. Germline V gene data show CDR1 as SEHNR and CDR2 as FQNEAQ (reference sequence). The CDR3 is 18 amino acids. The CDR3 reads CASSLALGTSGAFYEQYF. The CDR3, as DNA: TGTGCCAGCAGCTTAGCGCTAGGGACTAGCGGGGCGTTCTACGAGCAGTACTTC.

This chain links TRBV9 with TRBJ2-2, with 10 bases matching TRBD2. The V gene's germline CDR1 is SGDLS and CDR2 YYNGEE. The CDR3 runs to 17 residues. Losses at the gene ends were 4 bases for V and 2 bases for J; bases not matched to a gene: 8. This chain's CDR3 is CASSSSLAGVNTGELFF. The CDR3, as DNA: TGTGCCAGCAGCTCATCCCTAGCGGGGGTTAACACCGGGGAGCTGTTTTTT.

The chain employs TRBV28 and TRBJ2-7; TRBD2 matches at 8 bases. This CDR3 has 15 residues. Germline CDR1 and CDR2: MDHEN and SYDVKM. Trimming at V came to 4 bases and at J to 7 bases, leaving 12 bases not matched to a gene. Written as DNA, the CDR3 is TGTGCCAGCAGTTCCCCCTCTGCGGGAGGACAGGAGCAGTACTTC. It yields the protein CASSSPSAGGQEQYF.

The chain has TRBV6-5 and TRBJ2-7; 8 bases fit TRBD2. Germline values: CDR1 MNHEY, CDR2 SVGAGI. The CDR3 has 13 residues. J was trimmed by 11 bases and V by 4 bases; bases with no gene match: 10. CDR3 nucleotides: TGTGCCAGCAGTTCCCGCGGGGTAGCGGGAAAGTACTTC. It translates to CASSSRGVAGKYF.

The rearrangement uses TRBV6-1 and TRBJ1-2; TRBD1 is a possible D gene (5 bases). The germline gives CDR1 MNHNS, CDR2 SASEGT. The V gene lost 7 bases and the J gene lost 3 bases, with 9 bases spanning the gap. The CDR3 extends over 12 amino acids. DNA of the CDR3: TGTGCCAGCACGCAGGGCGACTATGGCTACACCTTC. It translates to CASTQGDYGYTF.

The chain has TRBV5-8 and TRBJ2-6; perhaps TRBD1 as D (6 bases). Trimming left V 2 bases short and J 0 bases short, with 12 bases between. From germline, CDR1 is SGHTS and CDR2 YDEGEE. This CDR3 is built from 17 residues. The CDR3 region is CASSFNRDRSGANVLTF. The CDR3 DNA sequence: TGTGCCAGCAGCTTTAACAGGGACCGCTCTGGGGCCAACGTCCTGACTTTC.

This chain joins TRBV15 and TRBJ1-5; 7 bases line up with TRBD1. This CDR3 is built from 14 residues. Looked up from germline, CDR1 is LNHNV and CDR2 is YYDKDF (reference sequence). Losses at the gene ends were 5 bases for V and 4 bases for J; bases not matched to a gene: 5. The DNA for the CDR3 is TGTGCCACCAGCGGGAGACAGGGAAATCAGCCCCAGCATTTT. This codes for CATSGRQGNQPQHF.

The rearrangement uses TRBV18 and TRBJ1-2; tentative D call: TRBD1 (5 bases). Germline-derived CDR1 and CDR2 are KGHSH and LQKENI. Trimming pared 3 bases from V and 0 bases from J, leaving 11 bases between. The CDR3 is 15 amino acids. CDR3 in DNA: TGTGCCAGCTCACCGCGGGACTCTCCTAACTATGGCTACACCTTC. Amino acids: CASSPRDSPNYGYTF.

The chain recombines TRBV28 with TRBJ2-7; 8 nucleotides match TRBD1. After removal of 5 bases from V and 0 bases from J, the junction contained 9 bases not matched to a gene. CDR1 and CDR2 from the germline V gene are MDHEN and SYDVKM. This CDR3 has 16 amino acids. The CDR3, as DNA: TGTGCCAGCAGTCCTCCCGGACAGGGCAGCTCCTACGAGCAGTACTTC. Translated, it gives CASSPPGQGSSYEQYF.

This clone was seen once. The chain links TRBV27 to TRBJ2-2, with a tentative D call TRBD2 (5 bases). Germline V lookup: CDR1 MNHEY, CDR2 SMNVEV (reference sequence). CDR3 size: 15 residues. Trimming stripped 6 bases from V and 4 bases from J, with 15 bases between. CDR3 region: CASSLSGFSTGELFF. DNA for the CDR3: TGTGCCAGCAGCCTCTCGGGGTTCAGCACCGGGGAGCTGTTTTTT.

This chain connects TRBV7-3 to TRBJ2-5, with no clear D. The germline V gene has CDR1 SGHTA and CDR2 FQGTGA. The germline V and J ends were trimmed by 5 bases and 4 bases, with 11 bases remaining between them. The CDR3 totals 13 residues. The chain's CDR3 is CASSPRPGETQYF. Here the CDR3 DNA reads TGTGCCAGCAGCCCCAGGCCCGGAGAGACCCAGTACTTC.

V is TRBV4-1 and J is TRBJ1-1; weak D call: TRBD1 (5 bases). V was pared by 4 bases and J by 2 bases, with 17 bases between. The CDR3 is 16 residues long. The V gene's germline CDR1 is MGHRA and CDR2 YSYEKL. The CDR3 protein is CASSPSRDLYNTEAFF. DNA for the CDR3: TGCGCCAGCAGCCCCTCCCGGGACTTATACAACACTGAAGCTTTCTTT.